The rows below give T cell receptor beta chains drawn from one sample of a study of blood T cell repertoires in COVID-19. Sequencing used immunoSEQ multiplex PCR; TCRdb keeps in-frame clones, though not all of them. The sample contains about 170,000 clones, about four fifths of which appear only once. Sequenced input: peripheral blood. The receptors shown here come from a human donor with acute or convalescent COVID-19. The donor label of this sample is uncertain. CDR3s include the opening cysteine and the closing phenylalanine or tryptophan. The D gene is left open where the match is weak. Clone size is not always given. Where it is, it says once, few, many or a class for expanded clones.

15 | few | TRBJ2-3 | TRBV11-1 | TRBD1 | TGTGCCAGCAGCTTAAGACAGGGGAGCACAGATACGCAGTATTTT | CASSLRQGSTDTQYF
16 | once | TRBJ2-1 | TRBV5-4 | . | TGTGCCAGCAGCTTGGACGGCTCGTCCTATGCAGGTGAGCAGTTCTTC | CASSLDGSSYAGEQFF
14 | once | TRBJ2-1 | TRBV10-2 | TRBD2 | TGCGCCAGCAGTGGTGCGGGGGGCTACAATGAGCAGTTCTTC | CASSGAGGYNEQFF
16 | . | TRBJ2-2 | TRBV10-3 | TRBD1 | TGTGCCATCCGTGGCCGTTTGGACAGGGGGACCGGGGAGCTGTTTTTT | CAIRGRLDRGTGELFF
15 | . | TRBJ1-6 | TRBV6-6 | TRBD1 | TGTGCCAGCAGAACGGGGACAGGGGGAAAATCACCCCTCCACTTT | CASRTGTGGKSPLHF
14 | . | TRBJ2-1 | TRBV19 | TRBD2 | TGTGCCAGTAGTACAGCGGGGGGAGGGAATGAGCAGTTCTTC | CASSTAGGGNEQFF
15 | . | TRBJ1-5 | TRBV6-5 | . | TGTGCCAGCAGCCCCACCACAGGGATGAATCAGCCCCAGCATTTT | CASSPTTGMNQPQHF
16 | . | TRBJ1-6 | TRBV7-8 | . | TGTGCCAGCACCATTATCCGGGGGGGTACATATTCACCCCTCCACTTT | CASTIIRGGTYSPLHF
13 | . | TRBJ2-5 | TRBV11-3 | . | TGTGCCAGCAGCTTCCAGTACCAAGAGACCCAGTACTTC | CASSFQYQETQYF
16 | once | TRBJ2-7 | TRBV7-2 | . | TGTGCCAGCAGCTCCACCCCCGGACAGATATTGTACGAGCAGTACTTC | CASSSTPGQILYEQYF
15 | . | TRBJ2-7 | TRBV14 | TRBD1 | TGTGCCAGCAGCCAAGCATGGACAGGGTTGTACGAGCAGTACTTC | CASSQAWTGLYEQYF
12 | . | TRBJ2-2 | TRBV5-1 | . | TGCGCCAGCACCAGGGGGGCCGGGGAGCTGTTTTTT | CASTRGAGELFF
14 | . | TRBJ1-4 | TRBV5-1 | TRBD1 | TGCGCCAGCAGCACCGGACAGGCTGGAGAAAAACTGTTTTTT | CASSTGQAGEKLFF
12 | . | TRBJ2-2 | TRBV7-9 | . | TGTGCCAGCAGCCAATACACCGGGGAGCTGTTTTTT | CASSQYTGELFF
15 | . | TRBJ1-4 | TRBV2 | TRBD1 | TGTGCCAGCAGTGACGGGACAGGTGGGAATGAAAAACTGTTTTTT | CASSDGTGGNEKLFF
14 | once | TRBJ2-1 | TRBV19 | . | TGTGCCAGTAGTATTATCGGGGCCTACAATGAGCAGTTCTTC | CASSIIGAYNEQFF
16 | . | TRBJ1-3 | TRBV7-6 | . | TGTGCCAGCAGCTTAGCGGGGACATCCTCTGGAAACACCATATATTTT | CASSLAGTSSGNTIYF
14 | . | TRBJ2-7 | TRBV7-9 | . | TGTGCCAGCAGGGCAGGGCAGGGTTCCTACGAGCAGTACTTC | CASRAGQGSYEQYF
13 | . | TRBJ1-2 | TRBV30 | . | TGTGCCTGGAGGCAGGCTCCTGGGTATGGCTACACCTTC | CAWRQAPGYGYTF
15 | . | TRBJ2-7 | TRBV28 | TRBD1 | TGTGCCAGCAGGGACCCGACAGGGGGCTCCTACGAGCAGTACTTC | CASRDPTGGSYEQYF
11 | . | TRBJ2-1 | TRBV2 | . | TGTGCCAGTGAACTCGTCAATGAGCAGTTCTTC | CASELVNEQFF
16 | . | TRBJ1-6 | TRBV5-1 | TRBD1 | TGCGCCAGCAGCCGGACAGGGTCCCCCTATAATTCACCCCTCCACTTT | CASSRTGSPYNSPLHF
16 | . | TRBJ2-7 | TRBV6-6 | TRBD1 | TGTGCCAGCAGCACACAAGGGACAGGGTTTTCCTACGAGCAGTACTTC | CASSTQGTGFSYEQYF
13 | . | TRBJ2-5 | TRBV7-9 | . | TGTGCCAGCAGTAGGGGGTCCGAAGAGACCCAGTACTTC | CASSRGSEETQYF
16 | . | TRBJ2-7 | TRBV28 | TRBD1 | TGTGCCAGCAGCTTTACCCTCGGACAGGGGGACTACGAGCAGTACTTC | CASSFTLGQGDYEQYF
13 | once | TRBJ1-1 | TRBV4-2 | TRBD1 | TGTGCCAGCAGACCAACAGGGGTCACTGAAGCTTTCTTT | CASRPTGVTEAFF
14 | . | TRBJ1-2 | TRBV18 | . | TGTGCCAGCTCACCACCGGCCAATCCCTATGGCTACACCTTC | CASSPPANPYGYTF
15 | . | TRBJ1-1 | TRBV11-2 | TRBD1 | TGTGCCAGCAGCCACAAGGGGGCGCGGGACACTGAAGCTTTCTTT | CASSHKGARDTEAFF
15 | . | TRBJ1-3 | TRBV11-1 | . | TGTGCCAGCAGCCAAGGCGGGACGGGAGGAAACACCATATATTTT | CASSQGGTGGNTIYF
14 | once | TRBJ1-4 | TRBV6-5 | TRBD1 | TGTGCCAGCACAGGGGGCAGGTCTAATGAAAAACTGTTTTTT | CASTGGRSNEKLFF
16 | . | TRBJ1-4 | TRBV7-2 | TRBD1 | TGTGCCAGCAGCCCGGCCCCCGGGGACAGGAATGAAAAACTGTTTTTT | CASSPAPGDRNEKLFF
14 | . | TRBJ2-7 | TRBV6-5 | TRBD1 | TGTGCCAGCAGTTGGCGGACAGGGAGCTACGAGCAGTACTTC | CASSWRTGSYEQYF
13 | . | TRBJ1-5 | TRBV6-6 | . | TGTGCCAGCAGTACCTCGGTCCATCAGCCCCAGCATTTT | CASSTSVHQPQHF
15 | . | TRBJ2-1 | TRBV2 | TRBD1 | TGTGCCAGCAGTAGGGGGACAGACTATTACAATGAGCAGTTCTTC | CASSRGTDYYNEQFF
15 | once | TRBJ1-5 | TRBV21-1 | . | TGTGCCAGCAGCAAAGTCTTCTACCTAAATCAGCCCCAGCATTTT | CASSKVFYLNQPQHF
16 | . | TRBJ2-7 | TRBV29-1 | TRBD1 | TGCAGCGTTGAAGATCCATTCTCCAGGGGGCATAATGAGCAGTACTTC | CSVEDPFSRGHNEQYF
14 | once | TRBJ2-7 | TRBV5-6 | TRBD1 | TGTGCCAGCAGACGCCGGGACAGCCCCTTCGAGCAGTACTTC | CASRRRDSPFEQYF
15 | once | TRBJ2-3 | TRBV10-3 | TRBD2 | TGTGCCATCAGGACTGTAGCGGGGGACACAGATACGCAGTATTTT | CAIRTVAGDTDTQYF
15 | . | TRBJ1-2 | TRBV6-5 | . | TGTGCCAGCAGTTACGAGGCAGGGACAATTGTTGGCTACACCTTC | CASSYEAGTIVGYTF
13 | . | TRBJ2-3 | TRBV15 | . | TGTGCCACCAGCAGACTAGTTATAGATACGCAGTATTTT | CATSRLVIDTQYF
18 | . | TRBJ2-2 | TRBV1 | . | TGCACCAGCAGCCAAGAAGGACTAGCGGTTATTCCCACCGGGGAGCTGTTTTTT | CTSSQEGLAVIPTGELFF